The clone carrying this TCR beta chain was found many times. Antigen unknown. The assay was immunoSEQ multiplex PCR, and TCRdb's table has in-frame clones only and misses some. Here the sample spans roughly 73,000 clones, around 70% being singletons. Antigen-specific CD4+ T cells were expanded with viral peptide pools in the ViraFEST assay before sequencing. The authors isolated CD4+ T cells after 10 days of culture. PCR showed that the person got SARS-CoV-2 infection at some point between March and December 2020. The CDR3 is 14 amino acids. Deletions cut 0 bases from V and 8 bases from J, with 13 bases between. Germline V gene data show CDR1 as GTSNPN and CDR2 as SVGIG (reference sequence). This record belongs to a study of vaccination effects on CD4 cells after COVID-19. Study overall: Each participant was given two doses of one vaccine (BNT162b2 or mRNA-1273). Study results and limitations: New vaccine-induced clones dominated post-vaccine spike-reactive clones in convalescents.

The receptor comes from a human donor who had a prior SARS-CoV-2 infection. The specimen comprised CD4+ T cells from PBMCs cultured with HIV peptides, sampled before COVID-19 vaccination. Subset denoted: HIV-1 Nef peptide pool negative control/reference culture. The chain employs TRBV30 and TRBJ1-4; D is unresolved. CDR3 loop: CAWSVFSGYEKLFF. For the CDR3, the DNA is TGTGCCTGGAGTGTATTTTCGGGTTACGAAAAACTGTTTTTT.